Following are 22 T cell receptor beta chains from one sample sequenced in a study of blood T cells in healthy people across ages. A sample-barcoded 5' primer and a J-beta primer mix were used in a second PCR of roughly 7 to 12 cycles. TCRdb reanalysed the 5' RACE reads using MiXCR and keeps one entry per CDR3 protein. The sample comprises 980,000 or so distinct CDR3 sequences, approximately 49% of which are singletons, and about an eighth rests with the top ten. The sequenced material came from blood. These receptors originate from a man aged 25 to 40 in good health.

This clonotype was counted a single time. V is TRBV6-5 and J is TRBJ1-1; D not resolved. The CDR3 is made up of 15 amino acids. Germline V gene sequence: CDR1 MNHEY, CDR2 SVGAGI. V was shortened by 0 bases and J by 2 bases, with 10 bases between the two germline ends. As DNA, the CDR3 is TGTGCCAGCAGTTACTCGACGACGGCCAACACTGAAGCTTTCTTT. Protein: CASSYSTTANTEAFF.

The V gene is TRBV27, the J gene TRBJ2-1; TRBD1 is a possible D gene (5 bases). CDR1 is MNHEY and CDR2 is SMNVEV in the germline V gene (reference sequence). V lost 5 bases, J lost 5 bases, and 19 bases lay in between. The length of the CDR3 is 16 residues. DNA of the CDR3: TGTGCCAGCAGTCCACGTACTAAGTTGGGGCACAATGAGCAGTTCTTC. It specifies CASSPRTKLGHNEQFF.

The CDR3 DNA sequence: TGTGCCAGCAGCTTCCGACAGGGAGGCGAGCAGTACTTC. It encodes CASSFRQGGEQYF. The V call is TRBV7-3, the J call TRBJ2-5; perhaps TRBD1 as D (7 bases). The J call may be wrong; the DNA end is better matched by TRBJ2-7. The germline V gene has CDR1 SGHTA and CDR2 FQGTGA. The CDR3 is made up of 13 amino acids.

The V gene is TRBV6-6, the J gene TRBJ2-7, with unresolved D. This CDR3 has 14 residues. Per germline, CDR1 MNHNY and CDR2 SVGAGI (reference sequence). Trimming shortened V by 11 bases and J by 2 bases, and 19 bases separated the two germline ends. The CDR3 is CAPPDEVKTYEQYF. The CDR3 coding sequence is TGTGCCCCACCGGACGAAGTTAAGACCTACGAGCAGTACTTC.

The chain has TRBV12-3 or TRBV12-4 and TRBJ2-3; 8 positions match TRBD1. With V trimmed by 4 bases and J by 3 bases, 12 bases remained unmatched. The CDR3 loop spans 17 amino acids. The CDR3 loop reads CASSYRTGRGYTDTQYF. The DNA for the CDR3 is TGTGCCAGCAGTTACCGGACAGGGCGGGGATATACAGATACGCAGTATTTT.

The genes are TRBV11-3 and TRBJ1-2; D remains unclear. The CDR3 contains 12 residues. From germline, CDR1 is SGHNT and CDR2 YENEEA. V was pared by 1 base and J by 8 bases, with 8 bases between. CDR3 protein: CASSLVGLGYTF. The DNA of the CDR3 is TGTGCCAGCAGCTTAGTAGGGCTGGGCTACACCTTC.

This clonotype occurred many times. The chain is built from TRBV6-2 or TRBV6-3 and TRBJ2-7; no clear D. V was clipped by 5 bases and J by 1 base, with 6 bases between them. The CDR3 is made up of 12 amino acids. The germline V gene encodes CDR1 MNHEY and CDR2 SVGEGT. The CDR3 nucleotides read TGTGCCAGCAGTGGCGGATCCTACGAGCAGTACTTC. Its protein product is CASSGGSYEQYF.

The rearrangement joins TRBV27 to TRBJ2-3, with 13 bases identical to TRBD2. The CDR3 runs 15 residues. Germline V gene sequence: CDR1 MNHEY, CDR2 SMNVEV (reference sequence). V trimming: 8 bases; J trimming: 4 bases; junction bases outside the gene matches: 6. CDR3 amino acids: CASRLAGGPADTQYF. Here the CDR3 DNA reads TGTGCCAGCCGACTAGCGGGGGGCCCCGCAGATACGCAGTATTTT.

This clonotype was counted a few times. The gene calls are TRBV6-2 or TRBV6-3 and TRBJ2-5; no reliable D call. The CDR3 covers 13 residues. V was clipped by 7 bases and J by 4 bases, with 13 bases between them. Germline CDR1 MNHEY, CDR2 SVGEGT. The CDR3 region is CASTDRVRETQYF. The CDR3 DNA is TGTGCCAGCACCGACCGCGTCCGAGAGACCCAGTACTTC.

Ten or more counts support this clonotype. The rearrangement joins TRBV7-8 to TRBJ2-4, with 15 bases identical to TRBD2. Germline values: CDR1 SGHVS, CDR2 FQNEAQ. V lost 3 bases and J lost 7; bases outside the gene matches: 10. This CDR3 is built from 18 residues. CDR3 sequence (DNA): TGTGCCAGCAGCTTTTCCCTCGGACTAGCGGGGGGGGGGAACATTCAGTACTTC. This codes for CASSFSLGLAGGGNIQYF.

This chain links TRBV29-1 with TRBJ1-5; the match to TRBD1 covers 9 bases. Trimming took 5 bases from V and 2 from J; bases not matched to a gene: 7. The CDR3 loop spans 15 amino acids. Germline V CDR1 and CDR2: SQVTM, ANQGSEA. In DNA form, the CDR3 reads TGCAGCGTTTTGATGGACAGGGGAGGCAATCAGCCCCAGCATTTT. Translating it yields CSVLMDRGGNQPQHF.

This clonotype appeared a few times. The germline gene is not matched at one end of the junction; a read error may be the cause. This chain connects TRBV7-8 to TRBJ1-4; D ambiguous. CDR3 size: 15 residues. The germline V gene encodes CDR1 SGHVS and CDR2 FQNEAQ. For the CDR3, the DNA is TGTGCCAGCAGCTACCGAGCGTCATTTAATGAAAAGCTGTTTTTT. Protein product: CASSYRASFNEKLFF.

The table lists this clonotype with a few counts. The chain joins TRBV13 to TRBJ2-2; D call uncertain. Trimming cost V 4 bases and J 5 bases, with 8 bases left between them. This CDR3 spans 13 amino acids. The germline gives CDR1 PRHDT, CDR2 FYEKMQ (reference sequence). Here the CDR3 reads CASSSTLTGELFF. As DNA, the CDR3 is TGTGCCAGCAGCTCGACACTTACCGGGGAGCTGTTTTTT. The whole variable domain, filled in from reference TRBV13 and TRBJ2-2, reads AAGVIQSPRHLIKEKRETATLKCYPIPRHDTVYWYQQGPGQDPQFLISFYEKMQSDKGSIPDRFSAQQFSDYHSELNMSSLELGDSALYFCASSSTLTGELFFGEGSRLTVL.

This clonotype has only a few counts. The gene calls are TRBV7-3 and TRBJ2-7; the D gene is possibly TRBD2 (5 bases). Trimming left V 5 bases short and J 2 bases short, with 16 bases between. The CDR3 loop spans 15 amino acids. Looked up from germline, CDR1 is SGHTA and CDR2 is FQGTGA. CDR3: CASSPSGSRAYEQYF. The CDR3 DNA reads TGTGCCAGCAGCCCGTCGGGGTCGAGAGCCTACGAGCAGTACTTC.

This clonotype has more than one count but fewer than ten. The V gene is TRBV6-5, the J gene TRBJ2-1; D is uncertain. The V end was cut by 2 bases, the J end by 13 bases, with 21 bases between. The CDR3 contains 15 residues. CDR1 MNHEY and CDR2 SVGAGI come from the germline V gene. The CDR3: CASSYRTIPPETQFF. DNA of the CDR3: TGTGCCAGCAGTTACCGGACGATCCCCCCAGAGACCCAGTTCTTC.

This sequence joins TRBV10-3 and TRBJ1-1, with D perhaps TRBD1 (5 bases). The germline V gene encodes CDR1 ENHRY and CDR2 SYGVKD. V was trimmed by 5 bases and J by 0 bases, leaving 7 bases between them. The CDR3 consists of 13 residues. DNA of the CDR3: TGTGCCATCAGTACAGGTCTGAACACTGAAGCTTTCTTT. The encoded protein is CAISTGLNTEAFF.

The chain has TRBV13 and TRBJ2-3; D might be TRBD1 or TRBD2, each matching 6 bases. Trimming left V 5 bases short and J 4 bases short, with 16 bases between. The CDR3 covers 15 residues. CDR1 and CDR2 from the germline V gene are PRHDT and FYEKMQ (reference sequence). The CDR3 region has the DNA TGTGCCAGCAGCCTCCCGGGGGCAGGGGCAGATACGCAGTATTTT. Translation: CASSLPGAGADTQYF.

This clonotype turned up a few times. The chain employs TRBV5-1 and TRBJ1-2; 7 bases match TRBD1. V lost 0 bases and J lost 2; bases outside the gene matches: 7. This CDR3 has 16 residues. CDR1 is SGHRS and CDR2 is YFSETQ in the germline V gene. The CDR3 region has the DNA TGCGCCAGCAGCTTGGCGATAGGGGGCCGGAACTATGGCTACACCTTC. Protein sequence: CASSLAIGGRNYGYTF.

The gene calls are TRBV6-4 and TRBJ2-1, with TRBD1 identical over 9 bases. The junction had 7 bases not matched to a gene; V was cut back by 4 bases and J by 3 bases. Germline V CDR1 and CDR2: MRHNA, SNTAGT. This CDR3 has 16 amino acids. CDR3 in DNA: TGTGCCAGCAGTGGAGAGCCGGGACAGGGCTACAATGAGCAGTTCTTC. This sequence encodes CASSGEPGQGYNEQFF.

The gene calls are TRBV29-1 and TRBJ2-5; either TRBD1 or TRBD2 may supply D (5 bases each). The ends were cut back, 4 bases at V and 3 bases at J, with 12 bases in the middle. Looked up from germline, CDR1 is SQVTM and CDR2 is ANQGSEA. The length of the CDR3 is 13 residues. The CDR3 nucleotides read TGCAGCGTTGCGACCGGGACCGAAGAGACCCAGTACTTC. Its protein is CSVATGTEETQYF. Based on the CDR3 plus reference TRBV29-1 and TRBJ2-5, the full variable domain is SAVISQKPSRDICQRGTSLTIQCQVDSQVTMMFWYRQQPGQSLTLIATANQGSEATYESGFVIDKFPISRPNLTFSTLTVSNMSPEDSSIYLCSVATGTEETQYFGPGTRLLVL.

This clonotype was counted a few times. J is TRBJ2-7 and V is TRBV20-1, with a weak D call TRBD2 (6 bases). Germline loops: CDR1 DFQATT, CDR2 SNEGSKA (reference sequence). This CDR3 has 14 amino acids. V lost 6 bases, J lost 2 bases, and 17 bases lay in between. Written as DNA, the CDR3 is TGCAGTGCCCCTTCCAGGGACTGGCCCTACGAGCAGTACTTC. This translates into CSAPSRDWPYEQYF.

The sample holds a few counts of this clonotype. The CDR3 here is CASSDKGPDNEQFF. The CDR3 region has the DNA TGTGCCAGCAGTGATAAGGGGCCGGATAATGAGCAGTTCTTC. The gene calls are TRBV6-4 and TRBJ2-1, with a weak D call TRBD1 (5 bases). CDR1 is MRHNA, CDR2 SNTAGT, per germline. Trimming stripped 3 bases from V and 7 bases from J, with 13 bases between. The length of the CDR3 is 14 residues.